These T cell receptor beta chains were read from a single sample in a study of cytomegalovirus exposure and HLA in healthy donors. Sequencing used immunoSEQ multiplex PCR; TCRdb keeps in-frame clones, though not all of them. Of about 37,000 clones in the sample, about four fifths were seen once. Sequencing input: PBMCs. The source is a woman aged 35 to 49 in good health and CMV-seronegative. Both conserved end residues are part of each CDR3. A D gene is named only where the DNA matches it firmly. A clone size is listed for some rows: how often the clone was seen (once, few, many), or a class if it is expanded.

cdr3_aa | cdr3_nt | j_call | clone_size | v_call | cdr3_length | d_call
CASSAFGGQSSGNTIYF | TGTGCCAGCAGCGCCTTCGGGGGACAGAGCTCTGGAAACACCATATATTTT | TRBJ1-3 | NA | TRBV9 | 17 | TRBD1
CASSTATGIGANEQFF | TGTGCCAGCAGCACCGCCACAGGTATAGGAGCCAATGAGCAGTTCTTC | TRBJ2-1 | few | TRBV11-1 | 16 | NA
CASHPGILQETQYF | TGTGCCAGCCACCCAGGGATACTCCAAGAGACCCAGTACTTC | TRBJ2-5 | NA | TRBV2 | 14 | NA
CASSLARVAGGQFF | TGTGCCAGCAGCTTAGCGCGGGTTGCGGGGGGACAGTTCTTC | TRBJ2-1 | NA | TRBV7-2 | 14 | TRBD2
CASSFRGGNYNEQFF | TGTGCCAGCAGTTTTAGGGGGGGTAACTACAATGAGCAGTTCTTC | TRBJ2-1 | few | TRBV27 | 15 | NA
CASSPWTSGIRTQYF | TGTGCCAGCAGCCCTTGGACTAGCGGTATCAGGACCCAGTACTTC | TRBJ2-5 | NA | TRBV7-9 | 15 | TRBD2
CASSLEGDTEAFF | TGTGCCAGCAGCTTAGAGGGAGACACTGAAGCTTTCTTT | TRBJ1-1 | few | TRBV7-9 | 13 | NA
CASSPAKAGEGKLFF | TGTGCCAGCAGCCCGGCTAAGGCAGGGGAGGGAAAACTGTTTTTT | TRBJ1-4 | medium-sized | TRBV6-1 | 15 | NA
CASSQESIAGYTGELFF | TGCGCCAGCAGCCAAGAGTCAATAGCGGGTTACACCGGGGAGCTGTTTTTT | TRBJ2-2 | few | TRBV4-3 | 17 | TRBD2
CASSVRTENTEAFF | TGTGCCAGCAGCGTCCGTACAGAGAACACTGAAGCTTTCTTT | TRBJ1-1 | NA | TRBV9 | 14 | NA
CASTFGGRNTGELFF | TGCGCCAGCACTTTCGGGGGGCGAAACACCGGGGAGCTGTTTTTT | TRBJ2-2 | once | TRBV5-1 | 15 | NA
CASSVAKGYAYGYTF | TGTGCCAGCAGCGTAGCTAAGGGGTATGCCTATGGCTACACCTTC | TRBJ1-2 | NA | TRBV9 | 15 | NA
CASSPRRVYEQYF | TGTGCCAGCAGCCCTCGACGGGTCTACGAGCAGTACTTC | TRBJ2-7 | few | TRBV7-9 | 13 | NA
CASSLEGRTGFNSPLHF | TGTGCCAGCAGCTTAGAGGGGAGGACAGGGTTCAATTCACCCCTCCACTTT | TRBJ1-6 | NA | TRBV7-8 | 17 | TRBD1
CASSLREEPLQYGYTF | TGTGCCAGCAGCCTCAGGGAGGAACCCCTCCAATATGGCTACACCTTC | TRBJ1-2 | NA | TRBV4-2 | 16 | NA
CATSVGQSTGELFF | TGTGCCACCAGCGTTGGACAGTCCACCGGGGAGCTGTTTTTT | TRBJ2-2 | NA | TRBV15 | 14 | NA
CASSLGQLDTQYF | TGTGCCAGCAGCTTAGGGCAGTTAGATACGCAGTATTTT | TRBJ2-3 | NA | TRBV7-6 | 13 | NA
CASRGSGASSYEQYF | TGTGCCAGCAGGGGGTCTGGGGCGAGCTCCTACGAGCAGTACTTC | TRBJ2-7 | NA | TRBV6-5 | 15 | NA
CASGPGDRELNEQFF | TGTGCTAGTGGCCCCGGGGACAGGGAACTCAATGAGCAGTTCTTC | TRBJ2-1 | NA | TRBV12-5 | 15 | TRBD1
CASSRQAENQPQHF | TGTGCCAGCAGCAGACAGGCGGAAAATCAGCCCCAGCATTTT | TRBJ1-5 | NA | TRBV2 | 14 | NA
CASSVAQDIRGLGNTIYF | TGTGCCAGCAGCGTAGCTCAGGACATCCGAGGATTGGGAAACACCATATATTTT | TRBJ1-3 | NA | TRBV9 | 18 | NA
CAISESGGWAITDTQYF | TGTGCCATCAGTGAGTCAGGGGGCTGGGCTATCACAGATACGCAGTATTTT | TRBJ2-3 | NA | TRBV10-3 | 17 | TRBD1
CASSGRGGLETQYF | TGCGCCAGCTCGGGGCGGGGGGGCCTGGAGACCCAGTACTTC | TRBJ2-5 | NA | TRBV5-1 | 14 | TRBD2
CASSLRARGYGVNSPLHF | TGTGCCAGCAGCTTACGGGCCAGGGGGTATGGAGTTAATTCACCCCTCCACTTT | TRBJ1-6 | NA | TRBV7-2 | 18 | TRBD1
CASSFTGSYEQYF | TGTGCCAGCAGTTTCACTGGCTCCTACGAGCAGTACTTC | TRBJ2-7 | few | TRBV27 | 13 | NA
CATSNRGRYTGELFF | TGTGCCACCAGTAACAGGGGGCGATACACCGGGGAGCTGTTTTTT | TRBJ2-2 | NA | TRBV15 | 15 | TRBD1
CASSPRLKMNTEAFF | TGCGCCAGCAGCCCAAGACTCAAAATGAACACTGAAGCTTTCTTT | TRBJ1-1 | NA | TRBV4-3 | 15 | NA
CASSLARGGTEAFF | TGTGCCAGCAGCTTAGCGAGAGGAGGAACTGAAGCTTTCTTT | TRBJ1-1 | NA | TRBV7-8 | 14 | NA
CASSWTGSTGNNEQFF | TGTGCCAGCAGCTGGACCGGATCTACAGGGAACAATGAGCAGTTCTTC | TRBJ2-1 | NA | TRBV5-6 | 16 | NA
CASSVKDLMGTQYF | TGTGCCAGCAGTGTTAAGGACTTAATGGGGACCCAGTACTTC | TRBJ2-5 | NA | TRBV2 | 14 | NA
CASSWTGAGANVLTF | TGTGCCAGCAGTTGGACAGGGGCCGGGGCCAACGTCCTGACTTTC | TRBJ2-6 | NA | TRBV6-6 | 15 | TRBD1
CASTLSGTNTGELFF | TGTGCCAGCACGTTAAGCGGGACTAACACCGGGGAGCTGTTTTTT | TRBJ2-2 | NA | TRBV7-9 | 15 | TRBD2
CASSGGWTYNEQFF | TGCGCCAGCAGCGGCGGTTGGACCTACAATGAGCAGTTCTTC | TRBJ2-1 | NA | TRBV5-1 | 14 | NA
CASSVVGQANTEAFF | TGTGCCAGCAGCGTAGTAGGACAGGCGAACACTGAAGCTTTCTTT | TRBJ1-1 | NA | TRBV9 | 15 | TRBD1
CASSTTGVQETQYF | TGTGCCAGCAGCACAACAGGGGTCCAAGAGACCCAGTACTTC | TRBJ2-5 | NA | TRBV5-6 | 14 | TRBD1
CSVGGQTMNTEAFF | TGCAGCGTTGGAGGACAGACCATGAACACTGAAGCTTTCTTT | TRBJ1-1 | NA | TRBV29-1 | 14 | NA
CASSRPGQTNTEAFF | TGCGCCAGCAGCCGACCGGGACAGACAAACACTGAAGCTTTCTTT | TRBJ1-1 | NA | TRBV4-1 | 15 | TRBD1
CASSPRRRGSGGYNEQFF | TGCGCCAGCAGCCCTCGCCGGAGGGGTAGCGGGGGATACAATGAGCAGTTCTTC | TRBJ2-1 | few | TRBV4-1 | 18 | TRBD2
CASSQGLRNTGELFF | TGCGCCAGCAGCCAGGGACTACGGAACACCGGGGAGCTGTTTTTT | TRBJ2-2 | NA | TRBV4-1 | 15 | TRBD2
CASSFQPTTGELFF | TGTGCCAGCAGCTTTCAACCTACCACCGGGGAGCTGTTTTTT | TRBJ2-2 | NA | TRBV7-9 | 14 | NA
CASRGQGGLLGGYTF | TGTGCCAGCAGAGGACAGGGGGGACTTTTGGGCGGCTACACCTTC | TRBJ1-2 | NA | TRBV28 | 15 | TRBD1
CASRMDRPTEAFF | TGTGCCAGCAGGATGGACAGGCCCACTGAAGCTTTCTTT | TRBJ1-1 | NA | TRBV28 | 13 | TRBD1
CATTPGQLNSPLHF | TGTGCCACAACGCCGGGACAACTAAATTCACCCCTCCACTTT | TRBJ1-6 | NA | TRBV15 | 14 | NA
CASSSIGGDTDTQYF | TGCGCCAGCAGCTCCATAGGAGGAGACACAGATACGCAGTATTTT | TRBJ2-3 | NA | TRBV5-1 | 15 | NA
CAISRGGTSQETQYF | TGTGCCATCAGTCGGGGGGGGACTTCCCAAGAGACCCAGTACTTC | TRBJ2-5 | NA | TRBV10-3 | 15 | TRBD2
CASSPGLAGVLDETQYF | TGCGCCAGCAGCCCGGGACTAGCGGGGGTTTTGGATGAGACCCAGTACTTC | TRBJ2-5 | NA | TRBV5-1 | 17 | TRBD2
CASSSLAGASYEQYF | TGTGCCAGCAGCTCACTAGCGGGGGCCTCCTACGAGCAGTACTTC | TRBJ2-7 | NA | TRBV7-9 | 15 | TRBD2
CASRDSSYEQYF | TGTGCCAGCAGGGACAGCTCCTACGAGCAGTACTTC | TRBJ2-7 | NA | TRBV2 | 12 | NA
CASSHATLTGGPNQPQHF | TGCGCCAGCAGCCATGCAACCTTGACAGGGGGGCCCAATCAGCCCCAGCATTTT | TRBJ1-5 | few | TRBV4-1 | 18 | TRBD1